This entry describes one T cell receptor (beta chain). What it binds is not known. These data originate in a study of shared clonotypes between healthy human individuals. General observations from the study: Sequencing depth was expected to affect clonotype sharing among donors.

V trimming: 5 bases; J trimming: 6 bases; junction bases outside the gene matches: 9. The CDR3 consists of 15 residues. Looked up from germline, CDR1 is MDHEN and CDR2 is SYDVKM. A deep-level run was used for the assay. Each subset's genomic DNA was split evenly across several immunoSEQ plates. On sorted subsets, replicate PCRs used 150 to 250 ng DNA, or tens of thousands of T cell genomes. The data were produced by immunoSEQ multiplex PCR, yet TCRdb's version contains in-frame clones alone and is incomplete. The sample yields approximately 1.1 million clones, around three quarters seen once. The sequence was collected from a man aged 18 to 30 in good health. Some clones in this sample may be carry-over from other donors' samples. The sequenced sample was memory CD4+ T cells from PBMCs. Subset given: CD45RA-negative fraction. The chain joins TRBV28 to TRBJ2-3; 9 bases map to TRBD1. The CDR3 sequence is CASSTQGATFDTQYF. The DNA for the CDR3 is TGTGCCAGCAGTACACAGGGGGCTACTTTTGATACGCAGTATTTT.